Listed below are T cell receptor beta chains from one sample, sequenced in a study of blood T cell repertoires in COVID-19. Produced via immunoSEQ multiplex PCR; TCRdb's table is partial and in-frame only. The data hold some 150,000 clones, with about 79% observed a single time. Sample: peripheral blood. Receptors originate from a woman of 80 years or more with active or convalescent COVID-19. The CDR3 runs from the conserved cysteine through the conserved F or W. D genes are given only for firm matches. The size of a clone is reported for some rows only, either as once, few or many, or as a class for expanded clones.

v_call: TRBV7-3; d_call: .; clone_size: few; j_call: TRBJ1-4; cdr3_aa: CASSSGPGKKLFF; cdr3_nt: TGTGCCAGCAGCTCGGGCCCGGGGAAGAAACTGTTTTTT
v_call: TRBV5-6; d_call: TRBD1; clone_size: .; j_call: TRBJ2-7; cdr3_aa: CASSLGPGTGGIHEQYF; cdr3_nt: TGTGCCAGCAGCTTGGGGCCCGGGACAGGGGGCATCCACGAGCAGTACTTC
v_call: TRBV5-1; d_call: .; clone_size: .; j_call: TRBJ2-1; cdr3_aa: CASSSGRGAYNEQFF; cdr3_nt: TGCGCCAGCAGCTCGGGGAGGGGGGCCTACAATGAGCAGTTCTTC
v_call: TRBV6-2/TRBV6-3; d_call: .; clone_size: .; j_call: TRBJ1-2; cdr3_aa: CASSYLGDGYTF; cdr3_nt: TGTGCCAGCAGTTACCTGGGAGATGGCTACACCTTC
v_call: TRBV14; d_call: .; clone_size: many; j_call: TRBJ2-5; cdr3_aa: CASSRWVARGRETQYF; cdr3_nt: TGTGCCAGCAGCCGATGGGTGGCGCGGGGGCGCGAGACCCAGTACTTC
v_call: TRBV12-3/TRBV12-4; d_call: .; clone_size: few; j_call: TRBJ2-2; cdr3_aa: CASRRQDTGELFF; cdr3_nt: TGTGCCAGCCGTAGGCAGGACACCGGGGAGCTGTTTTTT
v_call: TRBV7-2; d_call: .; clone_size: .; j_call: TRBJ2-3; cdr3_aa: CASSLSGGGYGTDTQYF; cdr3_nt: TGTGCCAGCAGCTTAAGTGGAGGAGGGTACGGCACAGATACGCAGTATTTT
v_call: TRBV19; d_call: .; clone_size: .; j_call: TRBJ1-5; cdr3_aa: CASTRRGRNQPQHF; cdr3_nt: TGTGCCAGTACACGGCGGGGACGCAATCAGCCCCAGCATTTT
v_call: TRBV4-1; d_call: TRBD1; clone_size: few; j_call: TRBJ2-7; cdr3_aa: CASSHRQGAPYEQYF; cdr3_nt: TGCGCCAGCAGCCACCGACAGGGGGCTCCCTACGAGCAGTACTTC
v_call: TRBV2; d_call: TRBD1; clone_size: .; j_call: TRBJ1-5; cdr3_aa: CASRGQAGQPQHF; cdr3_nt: TGTGCCAGCAGAGGACAGGCTGGCCAGCCCCAGCATTTT
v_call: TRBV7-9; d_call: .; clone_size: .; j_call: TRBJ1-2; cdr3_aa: CASSHPLTGDYGYTF; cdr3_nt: TGTGCCAGCAGCCACCCCCTGACAGGTGACTATGGCTACACCTTC
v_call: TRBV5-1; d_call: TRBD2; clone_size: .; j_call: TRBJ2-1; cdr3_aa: CASSPTSGGAGEQFF; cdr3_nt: TGCGCCAGCAGCCCGACTAGCGGGGGGGCCGGTGAGCAGTTCTTC
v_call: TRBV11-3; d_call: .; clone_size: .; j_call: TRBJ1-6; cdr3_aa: CASSLVPSAPLHF; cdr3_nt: TGTGCCAGCAGCTTAGTCCCTAGTGCACCCCTCCACTTT
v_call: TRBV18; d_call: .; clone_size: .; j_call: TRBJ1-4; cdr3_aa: CASSLGQTITNEKLFF; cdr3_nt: TGTGCCAGCTCACTTGGGCAGACCATAACTAATGAAAAACTGTTTTTT
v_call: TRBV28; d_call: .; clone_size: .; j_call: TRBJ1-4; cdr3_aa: CASSLQEKLFF; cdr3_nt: TGTGCCAGCAGTTTGCAGGAAAAACTGTTTTTT
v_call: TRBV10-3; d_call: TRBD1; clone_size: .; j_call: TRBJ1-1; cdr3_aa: CAISSTDRGQAEAFF; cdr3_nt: TGTGCCATCAGTAGTACTGACAGGGGACAGGCTGAAGCTTTCTTT
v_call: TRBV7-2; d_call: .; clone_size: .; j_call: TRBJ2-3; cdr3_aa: CASSLPLGGAPGTDTQYF; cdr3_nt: TGTGCCAGCAGCTTACCCTTGGGGGGGGCCCCAGGCACAGATACGCAGTATTTT
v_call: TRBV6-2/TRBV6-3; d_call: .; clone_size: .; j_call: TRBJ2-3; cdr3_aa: CASSYQGPDTQYF; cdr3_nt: TGTGCCAGCAGTTACCAGGGCCCAGATACGCAGTATTTT
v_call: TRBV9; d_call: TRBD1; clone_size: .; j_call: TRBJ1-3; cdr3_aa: CASSAGQPGNTIYF; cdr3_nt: TGTGCCAGCAGCGCGGGACAGCCAGGAAACACCATATATTTT
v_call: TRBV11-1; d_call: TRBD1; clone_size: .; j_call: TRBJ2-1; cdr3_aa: CASSPRDRVDNEQFF; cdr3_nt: TGTGCCAGCAGCCCCCGGGACAGGGTTGACAATGAGCAGTTCTTC
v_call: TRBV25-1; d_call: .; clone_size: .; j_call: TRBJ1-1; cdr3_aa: CASSEFVVGGEAFF; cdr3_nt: TGTGCCAGCAGTGAATTTGTCGTAGGGGGTGAAGCTTTCTTT
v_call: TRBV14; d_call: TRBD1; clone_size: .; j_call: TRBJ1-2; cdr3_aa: CASSRDGQARGYTF; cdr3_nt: TGTGCCAGCAGCCGAGACGGACAGGCACGGGGCTACACCTTC
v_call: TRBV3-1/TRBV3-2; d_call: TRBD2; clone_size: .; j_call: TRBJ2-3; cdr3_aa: CASSQSSGGQRDTQYF; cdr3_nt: TGTGCCAGCAGCCAGAGTAGCGGGGGACAAAGAGATACGCAGTATTTT
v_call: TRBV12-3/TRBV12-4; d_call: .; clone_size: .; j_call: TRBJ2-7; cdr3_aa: CASNLRGSYEQYF; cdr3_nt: TGTGCCAGCAACCTTCGGGGGTCCTACGAGCAGTACTTC
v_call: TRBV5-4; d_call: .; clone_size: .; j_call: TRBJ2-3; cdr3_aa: CASSLTSSLDTQYF; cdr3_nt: TGTGCCAGCAGCTTGACGTCGAGTTTAGATACGCAGTATTTT
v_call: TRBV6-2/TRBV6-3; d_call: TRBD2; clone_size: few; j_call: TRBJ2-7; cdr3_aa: CASSYSGRGGFYEQYF; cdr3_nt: TGTGCCAGCAGTTACTCCGGGCGGGGGGGCTTCTACGAGCAGTACTTC
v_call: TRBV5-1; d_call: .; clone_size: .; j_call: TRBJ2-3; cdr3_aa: CASSLEAGVTDTQYF; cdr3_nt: TGCGCCAGCAGCTTGGAGGCAGGGGTCACAGATACGCAGTATTTT
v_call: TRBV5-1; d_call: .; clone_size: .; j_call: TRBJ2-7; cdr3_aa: CASSLVGRDYEQYF; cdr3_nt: TGCGCCAGCAGCTTGGTGGGCAGAGACTACGAGCAGTACTTC
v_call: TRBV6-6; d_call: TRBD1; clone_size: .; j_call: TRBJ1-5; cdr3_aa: CASSNRGSSNQPQHF; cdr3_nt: TGTGCCAGCAGTAACAGGGGGTCGAGCAATCAGCCCCAGCATTTT
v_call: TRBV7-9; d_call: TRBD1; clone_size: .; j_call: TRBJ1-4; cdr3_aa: CASSLQGADNEKLFF; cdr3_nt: TGTGCCAGCAGCCTACAGGGGGCCGATAATGAAAAACTGTTTTTT
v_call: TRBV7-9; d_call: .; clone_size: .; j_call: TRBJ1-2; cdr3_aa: CASSGDRINLAANYGYTF; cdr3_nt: TGTGCCAGCAGCGGAGACAGGATAAATCTTGCTGCTAACTATGGCTACACCTTC
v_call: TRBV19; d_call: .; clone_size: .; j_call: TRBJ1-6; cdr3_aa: CASSAGVYNSPLHF; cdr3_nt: TGTGCCAGTAGCGCGGGGGTTTATAATTCACCCCTCCACTTT
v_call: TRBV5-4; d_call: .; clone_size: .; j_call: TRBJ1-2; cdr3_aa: CASSLEGSVYGYTF; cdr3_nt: TGTGCCAGCAGCTTGGAGGGGTCCGTATATGGCTACACCTTC
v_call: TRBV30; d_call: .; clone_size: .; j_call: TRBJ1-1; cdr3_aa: CAWSAGVQNTEAFF; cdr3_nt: TGTGCCTGGAGTGCAGGGGTTCAGAACACTGAAGCTTTCTTT
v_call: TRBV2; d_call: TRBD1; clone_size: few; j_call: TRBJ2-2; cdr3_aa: CASSERGPTANTGELFF; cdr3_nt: TGTGCCAGCAGTGAAAGGGGGCCAACGGCGAACACCGGGGAGCTGTTTTTT
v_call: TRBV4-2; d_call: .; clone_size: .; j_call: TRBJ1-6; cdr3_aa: CASSQDLRTDNSPLHF; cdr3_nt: TGTGCCAGCAGCCAAGATCTCCGGACAGATAATTCACCCCTCCACTTT
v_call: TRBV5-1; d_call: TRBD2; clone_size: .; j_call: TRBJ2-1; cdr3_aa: CASSRLAGGKGNEQFF; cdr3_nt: TGCGCCAGCAGCCGACTAGCGGGGGGGAAAGGCAATGAGCAGTTCTTC
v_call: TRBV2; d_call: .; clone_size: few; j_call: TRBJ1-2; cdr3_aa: CASSEGAGRYGYTF; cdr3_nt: TGTGCCAGCAGTGAAGGGGCAGGAAGATATGGCTACACCTTC
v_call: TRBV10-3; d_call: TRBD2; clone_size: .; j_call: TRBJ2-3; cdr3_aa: CAIRPGLAGGQTDTQYF; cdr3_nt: TGTGCCATCAGGCCCGGACTAGCGGGGGGGCAAACAGATACGCAGTATTTT
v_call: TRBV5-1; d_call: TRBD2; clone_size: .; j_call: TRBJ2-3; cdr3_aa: CASSPAGDNTDTQYF; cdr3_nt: TGCGCCAGCAGCCCAGCGGGGGACAACACAGATACGCAGTATTTT
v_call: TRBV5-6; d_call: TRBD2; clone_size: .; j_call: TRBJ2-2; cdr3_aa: CASSLKRGDTGELFF; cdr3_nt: TGTGCCAGCAGTCTTAAGCGGGGAGACACCGGGGAGCTGTTTTTT
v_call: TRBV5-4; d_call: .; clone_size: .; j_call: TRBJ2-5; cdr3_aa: CASSQQLRVQETQYF; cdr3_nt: TGTGCCAGCAGCCAGCAGCTCAGGGTCCAAGAGACCCAGTACTTC
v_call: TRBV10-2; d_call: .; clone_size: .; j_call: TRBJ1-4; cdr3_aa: CASSERVQTNEKLFF; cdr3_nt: TGCGCCAGCAGTGAGCGAGTTCAAACTAATGAAAAACTGTTTTTT
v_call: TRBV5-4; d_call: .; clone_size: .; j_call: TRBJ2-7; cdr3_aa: CASSSLPTYEQYF; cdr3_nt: TGTGCCAGCAGCTCATTACCTACCTACGAGCAGTACTTC
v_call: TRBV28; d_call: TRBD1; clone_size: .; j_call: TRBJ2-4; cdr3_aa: CASTRGGTGENIQYF; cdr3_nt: TGTGCCAGCACCCGAGGGGGGACAGGGGAAAACATTCAGTACTTC
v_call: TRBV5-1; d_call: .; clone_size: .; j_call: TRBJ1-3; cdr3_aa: CASSFQGRNTIYF; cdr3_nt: TGCGCCAGCAGCTTCCAGGGCCGAAACACCATATATTTT
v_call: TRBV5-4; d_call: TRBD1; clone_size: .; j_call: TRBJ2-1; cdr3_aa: CASSSTPGQGHNEQFF; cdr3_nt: TGTGCCAGCAGCTCTACTCCGGGACAGGGGCACAATGAGCAGTTCTTC
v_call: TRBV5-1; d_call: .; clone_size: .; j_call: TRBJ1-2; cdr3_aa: CASSLAVGHGYTF; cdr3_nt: TGCGCCAGCAGCTTGGCCGTGGGGCATGGCTACACCTTC
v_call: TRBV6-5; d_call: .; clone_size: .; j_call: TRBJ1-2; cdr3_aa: CASSGRAGIGGYTF; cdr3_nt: TGTGCCAGCAGCGGGAGGGCGGGGATTGGTGGCTACACCTTC
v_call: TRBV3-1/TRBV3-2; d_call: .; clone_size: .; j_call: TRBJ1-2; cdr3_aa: CASRLAGENYGYTF; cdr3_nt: TGTGCCAGCAGACTGGCCGGGGAAAACTATGGCTACACCTTC
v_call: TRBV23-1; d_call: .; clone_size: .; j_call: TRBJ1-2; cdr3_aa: CASSQPGVIRRGYTF; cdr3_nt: TGCGCCAGCAGTCAACCCGGGGTTATCCGACGAGGCTACACCTTC
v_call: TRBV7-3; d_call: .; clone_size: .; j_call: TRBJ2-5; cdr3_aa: CASSLTGSAETQYF; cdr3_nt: TGTGCCAGCAGCTTAACCGGGAGTGCAGAGACCCAGTACTTC
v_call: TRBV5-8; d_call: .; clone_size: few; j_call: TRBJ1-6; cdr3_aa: CASSLTPRLGGSYNSPLHF; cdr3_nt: TGTGCCAGCAGCTTGACGCCGCGTTTGGGGGGCTCCTATAATTCACCCCTCCACTTT
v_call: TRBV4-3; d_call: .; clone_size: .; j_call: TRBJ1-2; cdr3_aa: CASSQSGLRGYTF; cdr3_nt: TGCGCCAGCAGCCAAAGCGGTCTGAGGGGCTACACCTTC